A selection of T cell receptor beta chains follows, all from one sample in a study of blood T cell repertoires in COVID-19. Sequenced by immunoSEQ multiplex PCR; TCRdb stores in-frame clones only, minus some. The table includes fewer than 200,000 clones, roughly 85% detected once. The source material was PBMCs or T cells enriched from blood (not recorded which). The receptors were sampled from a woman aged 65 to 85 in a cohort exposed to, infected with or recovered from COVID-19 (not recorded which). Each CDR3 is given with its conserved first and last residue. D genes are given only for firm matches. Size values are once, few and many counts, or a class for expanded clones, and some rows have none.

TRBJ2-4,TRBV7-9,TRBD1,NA,CASSLGGGGKNIQYF,TGTGCCAGCAGCTTAGGAGGGGGCGGGAAAAACATTCAGTACTTC
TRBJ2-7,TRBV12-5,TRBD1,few,CASGLGQADEQYF,TGTGCTAGTGGCCTCGGACAGGCCGACGAGCAGTACTTC
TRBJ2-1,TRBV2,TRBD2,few,CASRVAGDSYNEQFF,TGTGCCAGCAGGGTAGCGGGAGACTCCTACAATGAGCAGTTCTTC
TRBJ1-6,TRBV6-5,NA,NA,CASRLTTVYNSPLHF,TGTGCCAGCAGACTCACGACAGTATATAATTCACCCCTCCACTTT
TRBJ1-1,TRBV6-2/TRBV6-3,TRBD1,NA,CASSLQGSGNTEAFF,TGTGCCAGCAGTTTACAGGGGTCGGGGAACACTGAAGCTTTCTTT
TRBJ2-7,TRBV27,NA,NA,CASRSLDRPSYEQYF,TGTGCCAGCAGAAGCTTAGACAGGCCCTCCTACGAGCAGTACTTC
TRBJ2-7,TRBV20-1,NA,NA,CSAYQGMRQYF,TGCAGTGCGTATCAGGGGATGCGGCAGTACTTC
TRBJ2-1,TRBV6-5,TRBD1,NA,CASSPRRDSYNEQFF,TGTGCCAGCAGCCCCCGAAGGGACAGCTACAATGAGCAGTTCTTC
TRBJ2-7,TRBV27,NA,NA,CASSLLGQGGSYEQYF,TGTGCCAGCAGTTTATTAGGGCAGGGGGGATCCTACGAGCAGTACTTC
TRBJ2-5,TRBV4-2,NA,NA,CASSQGDGSQRETQYF,TGTGCCAGCAGCCAAGGAGACGGGAGTCAGCGAGAGACCCAGTACTTC
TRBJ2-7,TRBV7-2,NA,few,CASSPTVYEQYF,TGTGCCAGCAGCCCCACAGTGTACGAGCAGTACTTC
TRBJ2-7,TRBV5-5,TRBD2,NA,CASSSGTVNREQYF,TGTGCCAGCAGCAGCGGGACGGTCAACCGCGAGCAGTACTTC
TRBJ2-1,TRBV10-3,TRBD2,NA,CAISEIGRGLADNEQFF,TGTGCCATCAGTGAGATTGGAAGGGGACTAGCGGACAATGAGCAGTTCTTC
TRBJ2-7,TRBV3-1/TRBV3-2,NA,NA,CASSQDSHEQYF,TGTGCCAGCAGCCAGGACAGCCACGAGCAGTACTTC
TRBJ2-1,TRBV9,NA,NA,CASNLRGRVHEQFF,TGTGCCAGCAATTTACGGGGAAGGGTCCATGAGCAGTTCTTC
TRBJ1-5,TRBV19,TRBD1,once,CASSQSGQGAYGNQPQHF,TGTGCCAGTAGCCAATCCGGACAGGGGGCTTATGGCAATCAGCCCCAGCATTTT
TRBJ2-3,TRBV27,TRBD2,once,CASSLRREWGADTQYF,TGTGCCAGCAGTTTAAGGCGGGAGTGGGGGGCAGATACGCAGTATTTT
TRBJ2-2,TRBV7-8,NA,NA,CASSLGAGRGRAGELFF,TGTGCCAGCAGCTTAGGTGCGGGAAGGGGGCGGGCCGGGGAGCTGTTTTTT
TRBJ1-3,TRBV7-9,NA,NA,CASSFGFVGNTIYF,TGTGCCAGCAGCTTCGGTTTCGTGGGAAACACCATATATTTT
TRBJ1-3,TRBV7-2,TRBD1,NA,CASSTSQGSGNTIYF,TGTGCCAGCAGCACCTCACAGGGGTCGGGAAACACCATATATTTT
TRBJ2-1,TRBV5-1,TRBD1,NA,CASSQGQGQYNEQFF,TGCGCCAGCAGCCAGGGACAGGGTCAATACAATGAGCAGTTCTTC
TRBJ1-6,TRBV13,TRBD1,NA,CASSPGTGGRVSSPLHF,TGTGCCAGCAGCCCAGGGACAGGGGGCCGGGTCAGTTCACCCCTCCACTTT